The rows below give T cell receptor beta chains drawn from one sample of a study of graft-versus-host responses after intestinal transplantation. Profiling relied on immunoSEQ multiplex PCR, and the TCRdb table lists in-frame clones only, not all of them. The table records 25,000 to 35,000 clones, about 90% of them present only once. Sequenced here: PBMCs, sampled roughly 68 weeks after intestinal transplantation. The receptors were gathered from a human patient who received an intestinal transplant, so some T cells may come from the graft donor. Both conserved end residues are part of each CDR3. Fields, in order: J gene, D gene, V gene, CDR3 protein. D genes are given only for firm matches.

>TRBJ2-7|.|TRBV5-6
CASSLEFVGGWSYEQYF
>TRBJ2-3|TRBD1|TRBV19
CASRDRGTDTQYF
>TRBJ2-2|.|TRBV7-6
CASSPKPGTLSGELFF
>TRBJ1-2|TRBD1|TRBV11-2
CASSPRGTGLYGYTF
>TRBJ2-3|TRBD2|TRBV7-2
CASSSGRGSDTQYF
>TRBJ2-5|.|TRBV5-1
CASSWGLQETQYF
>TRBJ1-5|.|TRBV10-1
CASSDSNQPQHF
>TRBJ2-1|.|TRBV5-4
CASSWHQGGSWNEQFF
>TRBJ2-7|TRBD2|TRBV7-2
CASTLGGRGYEQYF
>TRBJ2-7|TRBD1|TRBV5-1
CASSLPSDRGPPNYYEQYF
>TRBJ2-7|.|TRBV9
CASSVAPGDYEQYF
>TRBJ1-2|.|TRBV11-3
CASRHNGELGGYTF
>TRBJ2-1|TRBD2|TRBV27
CASSLFSSGGPGSYNEQFF
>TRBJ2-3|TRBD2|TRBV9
CASSPRLAGGPDTQYF
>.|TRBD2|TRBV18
CASSQIAGEGYEQYF
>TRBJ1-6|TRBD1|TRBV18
CASSQGQGGNSPLHF
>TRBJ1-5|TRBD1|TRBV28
CASNRGTGGSRNQPQHF
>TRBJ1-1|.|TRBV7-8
CASSKIRGGTEAFF
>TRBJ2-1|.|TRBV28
CASSLWRDEQFF
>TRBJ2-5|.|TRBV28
CASSLQVGPYQETQYF
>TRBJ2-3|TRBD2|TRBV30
CAWSISGVADTQYF
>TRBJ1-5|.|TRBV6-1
CASTGGRNQPQHF
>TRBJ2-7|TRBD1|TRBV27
CASSLSPTGVYEQYF
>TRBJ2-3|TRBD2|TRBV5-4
CASRIAGGPRDTQYF
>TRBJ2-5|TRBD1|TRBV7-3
CASSWNRGETQYF
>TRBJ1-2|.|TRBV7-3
CASSPNPGSWGGYTF
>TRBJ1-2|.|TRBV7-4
CASSLGRYYGYTF
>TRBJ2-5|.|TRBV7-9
CASSFRETQYF
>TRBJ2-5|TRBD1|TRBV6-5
CASSYSTGGAETQYF
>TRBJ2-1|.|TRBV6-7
CASIRPGQLYNEQFF
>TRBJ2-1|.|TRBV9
CASSPRDLNNGQFF
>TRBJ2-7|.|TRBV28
CASSSGFYEQYF
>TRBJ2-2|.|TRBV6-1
CASSVLARNTGELFF
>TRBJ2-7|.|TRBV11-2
CASSLNYEQYF
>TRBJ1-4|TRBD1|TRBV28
CASSETGGGEKLFF
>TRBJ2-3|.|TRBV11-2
CASSYTTDTQYF
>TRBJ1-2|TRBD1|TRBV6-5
CASSYTTGTGVGYTF
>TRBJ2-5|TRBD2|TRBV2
CASRRTSGGGETQYF
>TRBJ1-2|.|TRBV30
CAWSVSWGEIFYGYTF